This T cell receptor (beta chain) came from a study of preoperative IRX-2 immunotherapy in early breast cancer. The repertoire was sequenced with immunoSEQ multiplex PCR; TCRdb's copy has only in-frame clones and lacks some. The table shows 25,000 or so clones, with more than 80% occurring only once. Germline loops: CDR1 SGHRS, CDR2 YFSETQ. CDR3 length: 13 amino acids. Trimming removed 0 bases at V and 4 bases at J, with 7 bases between. Treatment specified: preoperative locoregional IRX-2 cytokine immunotherapy. This phase Ib study tested locoregional IRX-2 cytokine immunotherapy given before surgery.

The chain links TRBV5-1 to TRBJ2-5; D is possibly TRBD2 (5 bases). The sequence was obtained from a human donor with breast cancer. The sequenced sample was tumor tissue, obtained after IRX-2 immunotherapy. The CDR3 here is CASSLVGGETQYF. The CDR3 nucleotides are TGCGCCAGCAGCTTGGTCGGAGGAGAGACCCAGTACTTC.